Each of the 22 T cell receptor beta chains below was sequenced from the same sample in a study of cytomegalovirus exposure and HLA in healthy donors. PCR amplification relied on 60 Vbeta primers (plus 13 Jbeta primers). Only in-frame clones appear in the TCRdb table, and some are missing; sequencing was by immunoSEQ multiplex PCR. The sample lists about 97,000 clones, roughly 71% occurring once. Input material: PBMCs. These receptors were taken from a man in his forties or fifties in good health and CMV-seronegative.

This CDR3 reads CASSIIGGDEQYF. In nucleotides, the CDR3 is TGTGCCAGTAGTATAATAGGGGGCGACGAGCAGTACTTC. The chain combines TRBV19 with TRBJ2-7, with 7 nucleotides matching TRBD1. V shed 2 bases and J 5 bases; nucleotides not matched to a gene: 3. Germline V gives CDR1 LNHDA, CDR2 SQIVND (reference sequence). The CDR3 length is 13 residues.

V and J are TRBV29-1 and TRBJ2-3; D gene unclear. The germline CDR1 and CDR2 sequences are SQVTM and ANQGSEA. V lost 8 bases and J lost 5, with 11 bases in between. The length of the CDR3 is 11 residues. The CDR3 DNA is TGCAGCTTTTCGCTCGGAGATACGCAGTATTTT. Translating gives CSFSLGDTQYF.

In regard to this clone: At one boundary the junction diverges from the germline segment, which might be a read error. The gene calls are TRBV13 and TRBJ1-1; a possible D gene is TRBD1 (5 bases). This CDR3 comprises 13 residues. CDR1 and CDR2 (germline): PRHDT, FYEKMQ (reference sequence). CDR3 nucleotides: TGTGCCAGCTTGGGGCCAGGGAACCCTGAAGCTTTCTTT. Protein sequence: CASLGPGNPEAFF.

This chain uses TRBV7-6 with TRBJ2-7; weak D call: TRBD1 (6 bases). The V gene's germline CDR1 is SGHVS and CDR2 FNYEAQ. Trimming removed 5 bases from V and 3 bases from J, with 23 bases in between. The CDR3 is made up of 17 amino acids. The CDR3 DNA sequence: TGTGCCAGCAGCCGACAACCCCCGGACAGAATCGGCTACGAGCAGTACTTC. Its protein is CASSRQPPDRIGYEQYF.

The chain links TRBV7-2 to TRBJ1-2, with a tentative D call TRBD1 (6 bases). V was trimmed by 3 bases and J by 7 bases, leaving 12 bases between them. Looked up from germline, CDR1 is SGHTA and CDR2 is FQGNSA. The CDR3 consists of 13 residues. The DNA for the CDR3 is TGTGCCAGCAGCTTCTACGCAGGGGCTGGCTACACCTTC. As protein: CASSFYAGAGYTF.

The chain couples TRBV2 to TRBJ2-7; TRBD2 aligns across 9 bases. Germline CDR1 SNHLY, CDR2 FYNNEI. CDR3 length: 14 residues. The J segment lost 7 bases and the V segment lost 6 bases, leaving 10 bases of the junction unmatched. CDR3 DNA: TGTGCCAGCAGGGACCCCAGCGGGGGGTGTGAGCAGTACTTC. Amino acid sequence: CASRDPSGGCEQYF.

The chain links TRBV6-1 to TRBJ2-3; TRBD2 is a possible D gene (6 bases). Germline V gene lookup returns CDR1 MNHNS and CDR2 SASEGT. The V gene lost 2 bases and the J gene lost 3 bases, with 27 bases spanning the gap. This CDR3 region has 20 residues. CDR3 bases: TGTGCCAGCAGTGAACGGGGGTTCTGGGCTACCCGGCGGGTGACAGATACGCAGTATTTT. Its protein is CASSERGFWATRRVTDTQYF.

The chain has TRBV5-1 and TRBJ2-3; 7 bases fit TRBD1. Germline loops: CDR1 SGHRS, CDR2 YFSETQ. V trimming: 5 bases; J trimming: 5 bases; junction bases outside the gene matches: 8. The CDR3 runs to 14 residues. The CDR3 reads CASSRGQVGDTQYF. As DNA, the CDR3 is TGCGCCAGCAGTCGAGGACAGGTTGGAGATACGCAGTATTTT. The full variable domain, with the rest looked up from reference TRBV5-1 and TRBJ2-3, is KAGVTQTPRYLIKTRGQQVTLSCSPISGHRSVSWYQQTPGQGLQFLFEYFSETQRNKGNFPGRFSGRQFSNSRSEMNVSTLELGDSALYLCASSRGQVGDTQYFGPGTRLTVL.

The J gene is TRBJ2-5, the V gene TRBV5-4, with TRBD2 identical over 8 bases. J lost 2 bases, V lost 3 bases, and 6 bases had no gene match. The germline CDR1 and CDR2 sequences are SGHNT and YYREEE (reference sequence). This CDR3 comprises 15 residues. This chain's CDR3 is CASSSDSGGQETQYF. CDR3 nucleotides: TGTGCCAGCAGCTCCGATTCGGGGGGGCAAGAGACCCAGTACTTC.

This clone showed up just once. The chain links TRBV7-9 to TRBJ1-5; 7 bases align to TRBD1. V dropped 5 bases and J dropped 0; count of bases not matched to a gene: 4. The CDR3 has 15 amino acids. Germline values: CDR1 SEHNR, CDR2 FQNEAQ (reference sequence). Here the CDR3 reads CASSEGQPSNQPQHF. CDR3 coding DNA: TGTGCCAGCAGCGAGGGACAGCCTAGCAATCAGCCCCAGCATTTT. The variable domain in full, with the rest retrieved from reference TRBV7-9 and TRBJ1-5, is DTGVSQNPRHKITKRGQNVTFRCDPISEHNRLYWYRQTLGQGPEFLTYFQNEAQLEKSRLLSDRFSAERPKGSFSTLEIQRTEQGDSAMYLCASSEGQPSNQPQHFGDGTRLSIL.

The chain combines TRBV4-3 with TRBJ2-7, with 9 nucleotides matching TRBD1. CDR3 length: 17 amino acids. Germline assignment: CDR1 LGHNA and CDR2 YSLEER. V trimming: 0 bases; J trimming: 4 bases; junction bases outside the gene matches: 10. The CDR3 sequence: CASSQEGAGQGYYEQYF. Written as DNA, the CDR3 is TGCGCCAGCAGCCAAGAGGGGGCGGGACAGGGTTATTACGAGCAGTACTTC.

V usage is TRBV28 and J usage is TRBJ1-3, with 7 bases lining up with TRBD1. With 6 bases clipped from V and 2 bases from J, the junction kept 4 bases outside the gene matches. Germline CDR1 reads MDHEN; CDR2 reads SYDVKM. The CDR3 totals 14 residues. The CDR3 DNA is TGTGCCAGCAGGCTTACAGGGGCTGGAAACACCATATATTTT. This codes for CASRLTGAGNTIYF.

In its sample, this clone was seen many times. This sequence joins TRBV5-4 and TRBJ2-2, with 7 bases identical to TRBD1. This CDR3 has 16 amino acids. The germline CDR1 and CDR2 sequences are SGHNT and YYREEE (reference sequence). The trim removed 0 bases at V and 4 bases at J, leaving 6 bases unmatched. CDR3 amino acids: CASSLADQGVTGELFF. The CDR3 bases are TGTGCCAGCAGCTTGGCCGATCAGGGGGTCACCGGGGAGCTGTTTTTT.

The chain combines TRBV6-5 with TRBJ1-2; D might be TRBD1 (5 bases). The V and J ends lost 0 bases and 3 bases respectively, with 11 bases between them. The germline CDR1 and CDR2 sequences are MNHEY and SVGAGI. The CDR3 is 15 residues long. Written as DNA, the CDR3 is TGTGCCAGCAGTTACTCTGGGGGAGGGGACTATGGCTACACCTTC. Protein: CASSYSGGGDYGYTF.

The chain carries TRBV5-8 and TRBJ2-5; 11 bases agree with TRBD2. The germline V gene encodes CDR1 SGHTS and CDR2 YDEGEE. Trimming at V came to 0 bases and at J to 2 bases, leaving 3 bases not matched to a gene. The CDR3 extends over 16 amino acids. The CDR3 DNA sequence: TGTGCCAGCAGCTTGGACCTAGCGGGGGGACAAGAGACCCAGTACTTC. Translated, it gives CASSLDLAGGQETQYF.

V is TRBV28 and J is TRBJ1-2; D unresolved. The CDR3 is 14 amino acids. The germline V and J ends were trimmed by 4 bases and 8 bases, with 17 bases remaining between them. Germline loops: CDR1 MDHEN, CDR2 SYDVKM. The CDR3 region has the DNA TGTGCCAGCAGTTCCCCTTATGGTGCCGGGGGCTACACCTTC. It specifies CASSSPYGAGGYTF.

The V call is TRBV11-2, the J call TRBJ1-1; D perhaps matches TRBD1 (6 bases). This CDR3 is 14 amino acids long. Germline V gene sequence: CDR1 SGHAT, CDR2 FQNNGV. Trimming took 4 bases from V and 4 from J, leaving 13 bases between them. CDR3 nucleotides: TGTGCCAGCAGCTGGGTGGGAGGGGGCACTGAAGCTTTCTTT. It is translated as CASSWVGGGTEAFF.

The chain joins TRBV5-4 to TRBJ2-5; 7 nucleotides align to TRBD2. CDR3 length equals 14 residues. V shed 2 bases, J shed 1 base, and the junction held 2 bases outside the gene matches. Germline V gene lookup returns CDR1 SGHNT and CDR2 YYREEE (reference sequence). This CDR3 is CASSFGRTQETQYF. The CDR3 region has the DNA TGTGCCAGCAGCTTCGGGAGGACCCAAGAGACCCAGTACTTC. Variable domain in full (rest from reference TRBV5-4 and TRBJ2-5): ETGVTQSPTHLIKTRGQQVTLRCSSQSGHNTVSWYQQALGQGPQFIFQYYREEENGRGNFPPRFSGLQFPNYSSELNVNALELDDSALYLCASSFGRTQETQYFGPGTRLLVL.

J is TRBJ1-2 and V is TRBV7-2; TRBD1 might be the D (5 bases). The germline V gene has CDR1 SGHTA and CDR2 FQGNSA. The CDR3 runs 18 residues. Deletions cut 5 bases from V and 6 bases from J, with 28 bases between. CDR3 sequence (DNA): TGTGCCAGCAGCCAGCGTGGGCAGGGCATTTACGTTGGGAATGGCTACACCTTC. Translation gives CASSQRGQGIYVGNGYTF.

This sequence joins TRBV28 and TRBJ1-1; no definite D call. Germline loops: CDR1 MDHEN, CDR2 SYDVKM. The ends were cut back, 5 bases at V and 6 bases at J, with 10 bases in the middle. The CDR3 is made up of 12 amino acids. The CDR3 DNA follows: TGTGCCAGCAGTACCCAATTAGCTGAAGCTTTCTTT. It translates to CASSTQLAEAFF.

The rearrangement uses TRBV18 and TRBJ2-7; tentative D call: TRBD1 (5 bases). The CDR3 has 14 residues. Germline V gives CDR1 KGHSH, CDR2 LQKENI. V was pared by 3 bases and J by 7 bases, with 16 bases between. The chain's CDR3 is CASSPFDAGKEQYF. The DNA for the CDR3 is TGTGCCAGCTCACCCTTTGACGCAGGGAAGGAGCAGTACTTC.

The V and J genes are TRBV18 and TRBJ2-2; TRBD1 matches at 12 bases. The length of the CDR3 is 16 residues. Germline V gives CDR1 KGHSH, CDR2 LQKENI. After removal of 1 base from V and 6 bases from J, the junction contained 3 bases not matched to a gene. The CDR3, as DNA: TGTGCCAGCTCACCACGGGGGACAGGGGGCTCCGGGGAGCTGTTTTTT. This gives the protein CASSPRGTGGSGELFF.